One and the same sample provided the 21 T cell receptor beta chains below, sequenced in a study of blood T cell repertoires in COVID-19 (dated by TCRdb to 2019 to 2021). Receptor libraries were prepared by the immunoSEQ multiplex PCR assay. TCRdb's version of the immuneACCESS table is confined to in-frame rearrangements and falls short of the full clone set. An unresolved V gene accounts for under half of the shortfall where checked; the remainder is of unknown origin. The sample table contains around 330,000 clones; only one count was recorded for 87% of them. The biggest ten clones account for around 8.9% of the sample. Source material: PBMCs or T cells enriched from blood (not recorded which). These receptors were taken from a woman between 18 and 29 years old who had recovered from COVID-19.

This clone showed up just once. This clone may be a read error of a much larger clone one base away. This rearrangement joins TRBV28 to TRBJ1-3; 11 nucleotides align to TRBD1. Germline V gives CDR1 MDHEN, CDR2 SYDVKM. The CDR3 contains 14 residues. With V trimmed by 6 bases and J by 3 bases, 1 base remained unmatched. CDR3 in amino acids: CASRDRGLGNTIYF. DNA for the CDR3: TGTGCCAGCAGGGACAGGGGGCTTGGAAACACCATATATTTT.

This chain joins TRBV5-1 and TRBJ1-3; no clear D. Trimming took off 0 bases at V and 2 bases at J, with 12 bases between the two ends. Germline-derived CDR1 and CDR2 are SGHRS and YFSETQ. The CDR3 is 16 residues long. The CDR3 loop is CASSLVTPITGNTIYF. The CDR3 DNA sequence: TGCGCCAGCAGCTTGGTGACACCCATTACTGGAAACACCATATATTTT.

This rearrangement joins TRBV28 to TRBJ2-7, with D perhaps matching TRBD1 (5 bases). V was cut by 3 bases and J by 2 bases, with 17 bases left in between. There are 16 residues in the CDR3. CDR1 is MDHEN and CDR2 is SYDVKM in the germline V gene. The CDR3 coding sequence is TGTGCCAGCAGTTTTTGGCGACAGAAGGCTACCTACGAGCAGTACTTC. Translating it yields CASSFWRQKATYEQYF. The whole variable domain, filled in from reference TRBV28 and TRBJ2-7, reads DVKVTQSSRYLVKRTGEKVFLECVQDMDHENMFWYRQDPGLGLRLIYFSYDVKMKEKGDIPEGYSVSREKKERFSLILESASTNQTSMYLCASSFWRQKATYEQYFGPGTRLTVT.

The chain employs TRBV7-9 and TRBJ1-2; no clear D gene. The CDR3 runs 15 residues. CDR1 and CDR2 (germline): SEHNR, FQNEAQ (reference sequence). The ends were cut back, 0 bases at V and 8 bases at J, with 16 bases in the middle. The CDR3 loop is CASSLALFGEGGYTF. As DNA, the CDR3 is TGTGCCAGCAGCTTAGCGTTGTTCGGGGAGGGCGGCTACACCTTC.

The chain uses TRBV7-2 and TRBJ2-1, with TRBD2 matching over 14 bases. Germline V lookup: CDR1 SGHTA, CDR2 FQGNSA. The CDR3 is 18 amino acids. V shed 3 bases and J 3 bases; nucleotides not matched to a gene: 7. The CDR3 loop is CASSLERTSGGYYNEQFF. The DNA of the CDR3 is TGTGCCAGCAGCTTGGAGCGGACTAGCGGGGGGTACTACAATGAGCAGTTCTTC.

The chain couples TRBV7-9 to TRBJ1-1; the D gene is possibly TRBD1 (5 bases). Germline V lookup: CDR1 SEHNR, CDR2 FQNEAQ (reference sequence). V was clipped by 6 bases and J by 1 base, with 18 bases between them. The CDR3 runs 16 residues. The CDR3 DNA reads TGTGCCAGCAGTCTAGGATGGGGAGGGGAGAACACTGAAGCTTTCTTT. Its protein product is CASSLGWGGENTEAFF.

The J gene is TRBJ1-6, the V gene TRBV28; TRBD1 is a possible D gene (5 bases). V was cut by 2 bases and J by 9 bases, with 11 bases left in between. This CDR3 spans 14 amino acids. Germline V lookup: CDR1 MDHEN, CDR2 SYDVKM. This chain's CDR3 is CASSLEGRSSPLHF. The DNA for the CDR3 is TGTGCCAGCAGTTTAGAGGGGAGGAGTTCACCCCTCCACTTT.

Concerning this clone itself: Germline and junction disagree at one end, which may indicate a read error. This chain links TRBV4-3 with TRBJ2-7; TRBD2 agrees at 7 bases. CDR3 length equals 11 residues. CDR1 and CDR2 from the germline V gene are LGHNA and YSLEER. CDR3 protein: CASSAPGRFEF. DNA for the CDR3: TGCGCCAGCAGCGCACCCGGGAGGTTTGAGTTC.

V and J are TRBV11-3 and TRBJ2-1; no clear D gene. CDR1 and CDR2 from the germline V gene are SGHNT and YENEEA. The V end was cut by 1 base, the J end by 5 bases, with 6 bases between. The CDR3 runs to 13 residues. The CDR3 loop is CASSLGANNEQFF. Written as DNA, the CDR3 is TGTGCCAGCAGCTTAGGGGCTAACAATGAGCAGTTCTTC.

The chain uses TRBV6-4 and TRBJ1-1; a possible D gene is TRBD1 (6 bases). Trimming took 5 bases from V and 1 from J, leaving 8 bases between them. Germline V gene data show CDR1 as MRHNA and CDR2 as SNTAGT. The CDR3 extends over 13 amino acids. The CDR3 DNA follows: TGTGCCAGCAGTAGGACAGCGAACACTGAAGCTTTCTTT. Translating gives CASSRTANTEAFF.

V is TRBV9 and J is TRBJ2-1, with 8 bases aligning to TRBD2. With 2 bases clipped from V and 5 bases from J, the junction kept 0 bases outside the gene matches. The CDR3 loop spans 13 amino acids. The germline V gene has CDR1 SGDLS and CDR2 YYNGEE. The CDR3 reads CASSVSGNNEQFF. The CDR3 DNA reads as TGTGCCAGCAGCGTTAGCGGGAACAATGAGCAGTTCTTC.

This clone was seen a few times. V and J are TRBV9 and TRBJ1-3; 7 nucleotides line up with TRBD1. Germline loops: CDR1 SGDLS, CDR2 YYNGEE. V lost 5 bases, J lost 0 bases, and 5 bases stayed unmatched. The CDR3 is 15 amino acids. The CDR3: CASSQQGFSGNTIYF. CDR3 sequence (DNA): TGTGCCAGCAGTCAACAGGGGTTCTCTGGAAACACCATATATTTT.

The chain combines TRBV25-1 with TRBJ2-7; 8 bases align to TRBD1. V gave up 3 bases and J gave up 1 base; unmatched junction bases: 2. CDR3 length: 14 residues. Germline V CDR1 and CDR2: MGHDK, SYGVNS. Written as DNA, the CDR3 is TGTGCCAGCAGTGATCGGACAGGGTCCTACGAGCAGTACTTC. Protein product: CASSDRTGSYEQYF.

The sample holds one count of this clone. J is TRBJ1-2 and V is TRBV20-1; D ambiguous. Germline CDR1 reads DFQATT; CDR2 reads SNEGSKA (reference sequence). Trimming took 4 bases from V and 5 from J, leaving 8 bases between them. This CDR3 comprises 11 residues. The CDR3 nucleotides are TGCAGTGCTACCATTAGTTATGGCTACACCTTC. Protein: CSATISYGYTF.

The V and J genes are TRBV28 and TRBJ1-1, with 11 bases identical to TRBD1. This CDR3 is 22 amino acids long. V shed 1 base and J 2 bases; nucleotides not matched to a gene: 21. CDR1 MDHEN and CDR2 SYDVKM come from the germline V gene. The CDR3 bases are TGTGCCAGCAGTTTATCCCCGGCCGGGACAGGGGGATTAGGGTTTGTTAACACTGAAGCTTTCTTT. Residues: CASSLSPAGTGGLGFVNTEAFF.

The CDR3 is CASSFTGGGMIEAFF. CDR3 DNA sequence: TGTGCCAGCAGCTTCACTGGGGGGGGCATGATTGAAGCTTTCTTT. The rearrangement joins TRBV7-2 to TRBJ1-1; D may be TRBD1 (6 bases). The CDR3 spans 15 residues. In germline, CDR1 is SGHTA, CDR2 FQGNSA. V was shortened by 3 bases and J by 7 bases, with 18 bases between the two germline ends.

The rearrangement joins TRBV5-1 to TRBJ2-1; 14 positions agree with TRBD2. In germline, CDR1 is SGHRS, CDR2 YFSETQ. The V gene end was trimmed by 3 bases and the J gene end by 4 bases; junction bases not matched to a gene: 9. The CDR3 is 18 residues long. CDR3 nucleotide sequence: TGCGCCAGCAGCTCCCGACTAGCGGGGGGGCCCACTTACAATGAGCAGTTCTTC. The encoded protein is CASSSRLAGGPTYNEQFF. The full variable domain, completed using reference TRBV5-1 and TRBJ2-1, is KAGVTQTPRYLIKTRGQQVTLSCSPISGHRSVSWYQQTPGQGLQFLFEYFSETQRNKGNFPGRFSGRQFSNSRSEMNVSTLELGDSALYLCASSSRLAGGPTYNEQFFGPGTRLTVL.

CDR3 DNA sequence: TGTGCCAGCCAAACTGGGGGACTAGCTTTTGGAGAGCAGTACTTC. Encoded protein: CASQTGGLAFGEQYF. This chain links TRBV11-2 with TRBJ2-7; TRBD2 aligns across 9 bases. The CDR3 is 15 amino acids. Germline trimming cut 8 bases from V and 7 bases from J; bases unmatched to any gene: 15. Germline assignment: CDR1 SGHAT and CDR2 FQNNGV. Variable domain in full (rest from reference TRBV11-2 and TRBJ2-7): EAGVAQSPRYKIIEKRQSVAFWCNPISGHATLYWYQQILGQGPKLLIQFQNNGVVDDSQLPKDRFSAERLKGVDSTLKIQPAKLEDSAVYLCASQTGGLAFGEQYFGPGTRLTVT.

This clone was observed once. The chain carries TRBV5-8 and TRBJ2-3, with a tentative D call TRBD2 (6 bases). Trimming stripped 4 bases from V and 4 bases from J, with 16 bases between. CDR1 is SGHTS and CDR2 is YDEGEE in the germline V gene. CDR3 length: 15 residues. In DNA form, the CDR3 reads TGTGCCAGCAGCCGGGGGTCAACGGGGGCAGATACGCAGTATTTT. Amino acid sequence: CASSRGSTGADTQYF.

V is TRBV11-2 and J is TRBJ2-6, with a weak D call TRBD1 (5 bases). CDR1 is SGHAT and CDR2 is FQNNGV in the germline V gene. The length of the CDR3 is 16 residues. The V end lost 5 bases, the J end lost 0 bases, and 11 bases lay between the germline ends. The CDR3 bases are TGTGCCAGCAGCAACAGACAGTTCTCTGGGGCCAACGTCCTGACTTTC. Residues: CASSNRQFSGANVLTF. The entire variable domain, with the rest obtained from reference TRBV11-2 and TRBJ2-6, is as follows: EAGVAQSPRYKIIEKRQSVAFWCNPISGHATLYWYQQILGQGPKLLIQFQNNGVVDDSQLPKDRFSAERLKGVDSTLKIQPAKLEDSAVYLCASSNRQFSGANVLTFGAGSRLTVL.

Written as DNA, the CDR3 is TGCGCCAGCAGCTTGGTTAGCGGGGGGGGCTCCTACGAGCAGTACTTC. Amino acid sequence: CASSLVSGGGSYEQYF. The chain combines TRBV5-1 with TRBJ2-7; 11 bases match TRBD2. Trimming at V came to 0 bases and at J to 0 bases, leaving 2 bases not matched to a gene. This CDR3 contains 16 residues. Germline lookup yields CDR1 SGHRS and CDR2 YFSETQ. Combining the CDR3 with reference TRBV5-1 and TRBJ2-7 gives the whole variable domain KAGVTQTPRYLIKTRGQQVTLSCSPISGHRSVSWYQQTPGQGLQFLFEYFSETQRNKGNFPGRFSGRQFSNSRSEMNVSTLELGDSALYLCASSLVSGGGSYEQYFGPGTRLTVT.